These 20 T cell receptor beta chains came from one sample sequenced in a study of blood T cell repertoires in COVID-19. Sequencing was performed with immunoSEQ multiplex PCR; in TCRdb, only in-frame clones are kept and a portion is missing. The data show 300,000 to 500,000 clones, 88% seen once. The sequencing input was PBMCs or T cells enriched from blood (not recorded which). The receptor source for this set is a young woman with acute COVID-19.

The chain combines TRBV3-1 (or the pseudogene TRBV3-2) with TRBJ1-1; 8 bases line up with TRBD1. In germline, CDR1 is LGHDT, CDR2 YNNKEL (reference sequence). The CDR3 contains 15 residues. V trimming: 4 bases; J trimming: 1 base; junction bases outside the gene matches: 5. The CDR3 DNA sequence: TGTGCCAGCAGCCCAATAGGACAGGGGAACACTGAAGCTTTCTTT. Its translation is CASSPIGQGNTEAFF.

This chain's CDR3 is CASSDRAQETQYF. CDR3 coding DNA: TGCGCCAGCAGTGACCGAGCTCAAGAGACCCAGTACTTC. The J gene is TRBJ2-5, the V gene TRBV10-2, with D hard to call. V lost 3 bases to trimming and J lost 2 bases, with 7 bases between them. The CDR3 has 13 residues. Germline V lookup: CDR1 WSHSY, CDR2 SAAADI.

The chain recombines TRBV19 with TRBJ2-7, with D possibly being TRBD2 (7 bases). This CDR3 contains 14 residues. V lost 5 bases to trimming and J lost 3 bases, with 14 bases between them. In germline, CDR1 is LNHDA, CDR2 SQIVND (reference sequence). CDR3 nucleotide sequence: TGTGCCAGTAGTTTTGCGGGGGCCTTCTACGAGCAGTACTTC. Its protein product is CASSFAGAFYEQYF.

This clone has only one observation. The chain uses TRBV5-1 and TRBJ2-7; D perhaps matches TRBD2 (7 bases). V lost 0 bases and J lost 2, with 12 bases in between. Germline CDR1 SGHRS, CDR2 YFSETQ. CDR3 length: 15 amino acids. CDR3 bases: TGCGCCAGCAGCTTGGCCGAAGGGGGGGCCTACGAGCAGTACTTC. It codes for CASSLAEGGAYEQYF.

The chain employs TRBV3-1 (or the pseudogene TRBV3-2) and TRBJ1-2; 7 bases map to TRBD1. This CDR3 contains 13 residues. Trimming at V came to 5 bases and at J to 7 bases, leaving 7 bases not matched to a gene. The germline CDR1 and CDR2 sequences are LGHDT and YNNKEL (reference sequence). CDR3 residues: CASSTRQGVGYTF. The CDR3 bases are TGTGCCAGCAGCACCCGACAGGGTGTTGGCTACACCTTC.

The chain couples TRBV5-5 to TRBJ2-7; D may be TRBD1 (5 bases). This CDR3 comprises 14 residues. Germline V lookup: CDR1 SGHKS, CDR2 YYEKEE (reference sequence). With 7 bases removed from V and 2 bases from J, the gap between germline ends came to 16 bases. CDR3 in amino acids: CASAIRPGTYEQYF. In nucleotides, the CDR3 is TGTGCCAGCGCAATCCGGCCAGGGACCTACGAGCAGTACTTC.

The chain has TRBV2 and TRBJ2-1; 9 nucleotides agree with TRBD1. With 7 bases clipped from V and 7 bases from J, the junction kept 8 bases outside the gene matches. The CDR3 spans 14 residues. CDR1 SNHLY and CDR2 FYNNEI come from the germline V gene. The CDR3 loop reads CASTRQGEWNEQFF. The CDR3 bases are TGTGCCAGCACCCGACAGGGGGAATGGAATGAGCAGTTCTTC. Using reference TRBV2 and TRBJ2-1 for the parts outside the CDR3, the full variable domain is EPEVTQTPSHQVTQMGQEVILRCVPISNHLYFYWYRQILGQKVEFLVSFYNNEISEKSEIFDDQFSVERPDGSNFTLKIRSTKLEDSAMYFCASTRQGEWNEQFFGPGTRLTVL.

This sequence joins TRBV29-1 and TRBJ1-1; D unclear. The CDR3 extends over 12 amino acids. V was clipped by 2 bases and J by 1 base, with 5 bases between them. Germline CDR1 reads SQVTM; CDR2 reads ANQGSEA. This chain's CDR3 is CSVELRNTEAFF. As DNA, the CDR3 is TGCAGCGTTGAACTTAGGAACACTGAAGCTTTCTTT.

Here the CDR3 reads CASREGLDTGELFF. The DNA for the CDR3 is TGCGCCAGCAGAGAGGGACTAGACACCGGGGAGCTGTTTTTT. V and J are TRBV10-1 and TRBJ2-2, with 8 bases lining up with TRBD2. Trimming took 6 bases from V and 3 from J; bases not matched to a gene: 3. In germline, CDR1 is WNHNN, CDR2 SYGVQD (reference sequence). The CDR3 runs to 14 residues.

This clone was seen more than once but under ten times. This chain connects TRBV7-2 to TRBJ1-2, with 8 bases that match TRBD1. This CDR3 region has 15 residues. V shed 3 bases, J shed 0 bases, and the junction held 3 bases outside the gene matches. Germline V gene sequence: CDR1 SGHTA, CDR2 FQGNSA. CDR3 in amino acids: CASSFQGAANYGYTF. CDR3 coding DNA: TGTGCCAGCAGCTTCCAGGGGGCAGCTAACTATGGCTACACCTTC.

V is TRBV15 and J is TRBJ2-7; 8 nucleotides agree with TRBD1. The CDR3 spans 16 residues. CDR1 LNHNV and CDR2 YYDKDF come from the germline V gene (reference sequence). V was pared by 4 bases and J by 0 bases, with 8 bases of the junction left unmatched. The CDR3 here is CATSTRQGLDSYEQYF. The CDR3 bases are TGTGCCACCAGCACCCGACAGGGGTTGGACTCCTACGAGCAGTACTTC.

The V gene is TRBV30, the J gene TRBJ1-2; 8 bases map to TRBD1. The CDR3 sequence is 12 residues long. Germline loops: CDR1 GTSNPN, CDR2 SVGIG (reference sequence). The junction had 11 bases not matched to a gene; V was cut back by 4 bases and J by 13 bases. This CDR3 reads CAWNRGTGHVTF. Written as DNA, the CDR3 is TGTGCCTGGAACAGAGGGACAGGCCATGTCACCTTC.

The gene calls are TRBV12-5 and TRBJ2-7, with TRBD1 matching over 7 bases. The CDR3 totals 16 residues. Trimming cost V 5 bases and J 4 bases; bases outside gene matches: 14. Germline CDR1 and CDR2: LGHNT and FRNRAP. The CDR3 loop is CASGLGPGQQSYEQYF. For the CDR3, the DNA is TGTGCTAGTGGTCTTGGCCCGGGACAGCAGTCTTACGAGCAGTACTTC.

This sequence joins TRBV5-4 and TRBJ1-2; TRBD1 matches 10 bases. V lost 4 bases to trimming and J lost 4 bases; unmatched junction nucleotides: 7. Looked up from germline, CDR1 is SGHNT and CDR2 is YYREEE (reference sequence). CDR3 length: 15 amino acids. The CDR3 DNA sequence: TGTGCCAGCAGCCCAGGACAGGGGGTGGGCTATGGCTACACCTTC. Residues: CASSPGQGVGYGYTF.

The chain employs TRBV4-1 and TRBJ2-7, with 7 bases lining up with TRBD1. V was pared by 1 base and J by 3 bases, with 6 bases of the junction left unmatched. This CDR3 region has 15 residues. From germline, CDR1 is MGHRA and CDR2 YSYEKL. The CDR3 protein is CASSQGTTGYYEQYF. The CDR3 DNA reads TGCGCCAGCAGCCAAGGCACGACAGGGTACTACGAGCAGTACTTC.

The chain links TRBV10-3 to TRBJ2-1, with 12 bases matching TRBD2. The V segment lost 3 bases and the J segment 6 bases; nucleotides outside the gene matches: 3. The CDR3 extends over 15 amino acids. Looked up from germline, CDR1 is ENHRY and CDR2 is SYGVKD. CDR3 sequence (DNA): TGTGCCATCAGTGACGGACTAGCGGGGCTCAATGAGCAGTTCTTC. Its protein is CAISDGLAGLNEQFF.

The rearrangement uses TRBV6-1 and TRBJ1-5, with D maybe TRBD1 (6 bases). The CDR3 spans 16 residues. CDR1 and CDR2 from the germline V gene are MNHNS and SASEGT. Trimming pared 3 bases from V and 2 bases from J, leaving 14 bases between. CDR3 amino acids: CASSDGGALGNQPQHF. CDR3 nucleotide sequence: TGTGCCAGCAGTGATGGGGGGGCATTGGGCAATCAGCCCCAGCATTTT.

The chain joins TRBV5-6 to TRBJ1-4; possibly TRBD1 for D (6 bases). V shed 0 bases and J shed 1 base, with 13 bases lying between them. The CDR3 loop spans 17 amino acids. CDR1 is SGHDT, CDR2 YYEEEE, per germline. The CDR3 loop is CASSLAGGAVTNEKLFF. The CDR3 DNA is TGTGCCAGCAGCTTGGCCGGGGGGGCGGTAACTAATGAAAAACTGTTTTTT.

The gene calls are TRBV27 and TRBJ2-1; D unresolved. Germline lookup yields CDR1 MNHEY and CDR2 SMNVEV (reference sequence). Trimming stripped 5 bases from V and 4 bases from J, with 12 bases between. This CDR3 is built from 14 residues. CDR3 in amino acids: CASSPRGSYNEQFF. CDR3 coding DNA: TGTGCCAGCAGTCCCCGCGGCTCTTACAATGAGCAGTTCTTC.

CDR3 DNA sequence: TGTGCCAGCAGCCCCTCTTCGTTATACGAGCAGTACTTC. This gives the protein CASSPSSLYEQYF. J is TRBJ2-7 and V is TRBV9; the D is unclear. The V end lost 4 bases, the J end lost 4 bases, and 12 bases lay between the germline ends. Germline V gene data show CDR1 as SGDLS and CDR2 as YYNGEE. This CDR3 spans 13 amino acids.